This TCR beta chain was recovered during a study of blood T cell repertoires in COVID-19 (dated by TCRdb to 2018 to 2020). For context, the study as a whole: Samples from collaborators originated in the United States, Italy and Spain and spanned both the acute and convalescent phases of COVID-19. Samples were obtained from the ongoing ImmuneRACE study (first 160 participants) and from 1,254 subjects provided by 6 global collaborators. A de-identified subject ID, COVID-19 status, age in years and sex were almost always included in the sample metadata. HLA class I and class II types, where available, came from metadata supplied by the sample provider rather than from assay-based typing. Subjects who had been exposed to COVID-19, were actively infected with it, or had recovered from it provided the deeply sampled blood TCRbeta repertoires that made up the dataset. The prospective study material was composed of cDNA or gDNA derived from T cells, B-cell-depleted T cells, or PBMCs. The repertoires were released in a freely available public database meant as a resource for research on the immune response to SARS-CoV-2. Overall study results and their limits: How much clinical and demographic metadata was included differed by source and by participant, and the metadata was provided uncurated.

Each collaborating institution followed its own protocols to collect whole blood in K2EDTA tubes. For TCRbeta analysis, collaborators shipped samples in one of three forms: frozen whole blood, isolated PBMCs, or DNA extracted from either of those sample types. In regard to this clone: Its antigen remains unidentified. No base-level quality is on record; no much larger clone is a single base apart.

TCRbeta CDR3 regions were amplified from genomic DNA by means of the immunoSEQ Assay, a bias-controlled multiplex PCR. As for how the authors treated the data: The number of nucleated cells in each sample was estimated by amplification of reference gene primers within the assay. To quantify the absolute abundance of each unique TCRbeta CDR3 rearrangement, sequence reads were collapsed and filtered. For each sample, productive Simpson clonality was calculated as the square root of Simpson's diversity index over productive rearrangements. Entries here come from immuneACCESS through TCRdb and include only in-frame sequences with V and J called. Some clones fail to appear in such tables; in the studies checked, an unresolved V gene covers under half of the shortfall, and the cause of the remainder is unknown. V and J calls and clone size are as listed in that table; D and trimming were resolved from the DNA. This sample has tens of thousands of clones in its table, and around 87% of those were observed once. Clones ranked in the top ten supply 6.6% of the sample.

The sequence came from a man aged 50-60 years with active COVID-19. The sequenced material came from peripheral blood.

CDR3 loop: CASKASGRSTGELFF. The DNA is as follows: TGTGCCAGCAAGGCTAGCGGGAGAAGTACCGGGGAGCTGTTTTTT. The receptor chain draws on TRBV5-5 and TRBJ2-2, with 10 bases matching TRBD2. The CDR3 contains 15 residues, cysteine and phenylalanine counted. CDR3 DNA is the only sequence kept; it has 45 bases, read in frame from the first base. The germline V and J ends show losses of 6 bases and 5 bases respectively, and no gene match explains 7 bases of the junction. Taken from the germline V gene (reference sequence), the CDR1 and CDR2 loops are SGHKS and YYEKEE.